This TCR beta chain derives from a study of siplizumab effects on memory and regulatory T cells. Findings and limits, study-wide: Memory cells seemed less diverse than naive T cells, which seemed major alloresponse contributors. Controls had around 26% Treg-derived mappable alloreactive CD4+ clones on average, versus approximately 73% with siplizumab. Roughly 80-97% of dividing CD4+ or CD8+ clones were without an attributable naive or memory phenotype.

Worth noting for this clone: Its target is not known.

Per germline, CDR1 KGHSH and CDR2 LQKENI. Trimming stripped 3 bases from V and 2 bases from J, with 8 bases between. The CDR3 is made up of 13 amino acids. TCR templates numbering around 110,000 were assayed per sample. Libraries were prepared by immunoSEQ multiplex PCR; TCRdb keeps only in-frame clonotypes and omits some of them. The sample yields over 60,000 clones, roughly 89% seen once. Sequenced input: CD8+ T cells sorted from blood. The chain links TRBV18 to TRBJ2-7; D gene uncertain. This receptor was taken from a human donor in good health. The CDR3 reads CASSPGAPYEQYF. The CDR3 coding sequence is TGTGCCAGCTCACCTGGAGCCCCCTACGAGCAGTACTTC. Supplemented by reference TRBV18 and TRBJ2-7, the full variable domain reads NAGVMQNPRHLVRRRGQEARLRCSPMKGHSHVYWYRQLPEEGLKFMVYLQKENIIDESGMPKERFSAEFPKEGPSILRIQQVVRGDSAAYFCASSPGAPYEQYFGPGTRLTVT.